These 21 T cell receptor beta chains were sequenced from one sample in a study of blood T cells in healthy people across ages. Together with a sample-barcoded 5' primer, a J-beta primer mix was included in a second PCR lasting roughly 6 to 12 cycles. A single record per CDR3 protein comes from TCRdb applying MiXCR to the 5' RACE reads. The data contain about 540,000 distinct CDR3 sequences, around 24% of them singletons. The same sample was also used in a study of T cells of mothers and their children.

Sequenced: blood. These TCRs come from a boy between 5 and 17 years old in good health.

This clonotype has at least ten counts. The gene calls are TRBV5-1 and TRBJ2-4; 7 nucleotides align to TRBD1. V shed 5 bases, J shed 5 bases, and the junction held 10 bases outside the gene matches. The CDR3 contains 15 residues. Per germline, CDR1 SGHRS and CDR2 YFSETQ. Here the CDR3 reads CASSMAGQVENIQYF. CDR3 nucleotides: TGCGCCAGCAGTATGGCTGGACAGGTGGAAAACATTCAGTACTTC.

Only a few counts were recorded for this clonotype. The chain couples TRBV9 to TRBJ2-5; 13 bases match TRBD2. The assigned J gene may be wrong: the sequence end matches TRBJ2-1 better. Germline assignment: CDR1 SGDLS and CDR2 YYNGEE. The CDR3 loop spans 16 amino acids. CDR3 residues: CASSVAGLAGVNEQFF. The CDR3 nucleotides read TGTGCCAGCAGCGTAGCCGGACTAGCGGGGGTAAATGAGCAGTTCTTC.

The gene calls are TRBV12-3 or TRBV12-4 and TRBJ1-4, with 11 bases aligning to TRBD1. The CDR3 covers 14 residues. V was clipped by 6 bases and J by 6 bases; unmatched bases: 3. The CDR3 protein is CASSWTGGDEKLFF. CDR3 sequence (DNA): TGTGCCAGCAGCTGGACAGGGGGCGATGAAAAACTGTTTTTT.

V and J are TRBV7-2 and TRBJ1-2, with 7 bases that match TRBD1. J gave up 8 bases and V 5 bases, and 8 bases lay outside the gene matches. Germline V gene lookup returns CDR1 SGHTA and CDR2 FQGNSA. The CDR3 has 13 amino acids. The CDR3 loop reads CASSGTGDRGYTF. CDR3 bases: TGTGCCAGCAGCGGAACAGGGGATAGAGGCTACACCTTC.

The chain is built from TRBV7-9 and TRBJ2-5; weak D call: TRBD1 (6 bases). Germline loops: CDR1 SEHNR, CDR2 FQNEAQ (reference sequence). V was cut by 2 bases and J by 5 bases, with 15 bases left in between. CDR3 length: 15 residues. The CDR3 coding sequence is TGTGCCAGCAGCTTATGGGACACAGGGTTGGAGACCCAGTACTTC. Its translation: CASSLWDTGLETQYF. Complete variable domain (other parts from reference TRBV7-9 and TRBJ2-5): DTGVSQNPRHKITKRGQNVTFRCDPISEHNRLYWYRQTLGQGPEFLTYFQNEAQLEKSRLLSDRFSAERPKGSFSTLEIQRTEQGDSAMYLCASSLWDTGLETQYFGPGTRLLVL.

The rearrangement uses TRBV10-3 and TRBJ2-3; 8 nucleotides align to TRBD1. V lost 6 bases to trimming and J lost 3 bases; unmatched junction nucleotides: 2. Germline-derived CDR1 and CDR2 are ENHRY and SYGVKD. CDR3 size: 13 residues. Here the CDR3 DNA reads TGTGCCATCAGGGGACAGGATACAGATACGCAGTATTTT. Residues: CAIRGQDTDTQYF.

This clonotype occurred many times. This chain connects TRBV4-3 to TRBJ2-1; D is undetermined. Trimming took off 4 bases at V and 1 base at J, with 11 bases between the two ends. Per germline, CDR1 LGHNA and CDR2 YSLEER. The CDR3 spans 15 residues. CDR3 residues: CASSPTAESYNEQFF. The DNA of the CDR3 is TGCGCCAGCAGCCCGACGGCAGAGTCCTACAATGAGCAGTTCTTC.

This clonotype was counted a few times. This chain joins TRBV20-1 and TRBJ2-7; 10 bases agree with TRBD2. CDR3 length equals 14 residues. After removal of 6 bases from V and 0 bases from J, the junction contained 5 bases not matched to a gene. Per the germline V gene, CDR1 is DFQATT and CDR2 is SNEGSKA (reference sequence). The CDR3 here is CSAEASGSSYEQYF. The CDR3 coding sequence is TGCAGTGCCGAAGCTAGCGGGAGCTCCTACGAGCAGTACTTC.

The V gene is TRBV15, the J gene TRBJ2-7; D gene ambiguous. CDR1 LNHNV and CDR2 YYDKDF come from the germline V gene (reference sequence). The CDR3 is 14 residues long. The V and J ends lost 3 bases and 2 bases respectively, with 11 bases between them. CDR3 in amino acids: CATSSNDWAYEQYF. CDR3 DNA sequence: TGTGCCACCAGCAGCAACGACTGGGCCTACGAGCAGTACTTC.

This clonotype was seen more than once but under ten times. The chain has TRBV3-1 and TRBJ2-1; 7 bases map to TRBD1. The CDR3 contains 14 residues. CDR1 is LGHDT, CDR2 YNNKEL, per germline (reference sequence). V trimming: 6 bases; J trimming: 1 base; junction bases outside the gene matches: 3. This chain's CDR3 is CASRTTGSYNEQFF. The DNA of the CDR3 is TGTGCCAGCAGGACGACAGGGTCCTACAATGAGCAGTTCTTC.

V is TRBV20-1 and J is TRBJ1-5, with D possibly being TRBD1 (6 bases). Germline values: CDR1 DFQATT, CDR2 SNEGSKA (reference sequence). CDR3 size: 13 residues. Trimming removed 0 bases at V and 6 bases at J, with 9 bases between. The chain's CDR3 is CSAREAGVQPQHF. The CDR3 region has the DNA TGCAGTGCTAGAGAGGCAGGGGTTCAGCCCCAGCATTTT.

The gene calls are TRBV6-1 and TRBJ1-1; 9 bases agree with TRBD1. CDR1 and CDR2 from the germline V gene are MNHNS and SASEGT. V trimming: 2 bases; J trimming: 4 bases; junction bases outside the gene matches: 5. CDR3 size: 15 residues. Here the CDR3 DNA reads TGTGCCAGCAGTGAACCCCGGACAGGGGTCACTGAAGCTTTCTTT. As protein: CASSEPRTGVTEAFF.

The V gene is TRBV6-1, the J gene TRBJ2-2, with D uncertain. CDR1 MNHNS and CDR2 SASEGT come from the germline V gene. V was clipped by 8 bases and J by 1 base, with 8 bases between them. The CDR3 sequence is 13 residues long. Here the CDR3 DNA reads TGTGCCAGCGGGGTCCTGAACACCGGGGAGCTGTTTTTT. This encodes CASGVLNTGELFF.

With respect to this clonotype: A much more abundant neighbour one base away suggests this may be a read error. The V call is TRBV6-2 or TRBV6-3, the J call TRBJ2-2; D is unclear. The CDR3 totals 20 residues. CDR1 is MNHEY, CDR2 SVGEGT, per germline. The germline V and J ends were trimmed by 2 bases and 4 bases, with 26 bases remaining between them. In nucleotides, the CDR3 is TGTGCCAGCAGTTACCCACGAATCAAGGGCCGGATCCTGAGCACCGGGGAGCTGTTTTTT. Protein product: CASSYPRIKGRILSTGELFF.

In this sample, this clonotype turned up a few times. The J gene is TRBJ2-6, the V gene TRBV5-1; tentatively, D is TRBD1 (6 bases). The CDR3 extends over 18 amino acids. The germline V and J ends were trimmed by 4 bases and 2 bases, with 19 bases remaining between them. CDR1 and CDR2 from the germline V gene are SGHRS and YFSETQ. In DNA form, the CDR3 reads TGCGCCAGCAGCATACACCGGGACACCCACCCTGGGGCCAACGTCCTGACTTTC. Its protein is CASSIHRDTHPGANVLTF.

This clonotype was seen a few times. The chain carries TRBV6-6 and TRBJ2-5, with D perhaps assigned TRBD1 or TRBD2 (5 bases each). Gene TRBJ2-7 matches the end of the DNA better, so the J call may be wrong. The CDR3 length is 15 residues. Germline assignment: CDR1 MNHNY and CDR2 SVGAGI (reference sequence). The CDR3 sequence is CASSYAPEGNYEQYF. CDR3 in DNA: TGTGCCAGCAGTTACGCCCCTGAGGGGAACTACGAGCAGTACTTC.

At least ten counts were recorded for this clonotype. V usage is TRBV9 and J usage is TRBJ2-5; TRBD2 matches at 7 bases. V gave up 0 bases and J gave up 1 base; unmatched junction bases: 6. The CDR3 covers 16 residues. CDR1 and CDR2 from the germline V gene are SGDLS and YYNGEE. In nucleotides, the CDR3 is TGTGCCAGCAGCGTAGAAAGCGGGACCTCCCAAGAGACCCAGTACTTC. Translating gives CASSVESGTSQETQYF.

This clonotype has more than one count but fewer than ten. V and J are TRBV29-1 and TRBJ1-1; TRBD1 matches 7 bases. Germline V gene sequence: CDR1 SQVTM, CDR2 ANQGSEA. The CDR3 covers 13 residues. Unmatched junction bases numbered 3, after V lost 4 bases and J lost 1 base. CDR3: CSVAGQTNTEAFF. The CDR3, as DNA: TGCAGCGTTGCGGGACAGACGAACACTGAAGCTTTCTTT.

This chain uses TRBV4-1 with TRBJ2-3; the D gene is possibly TRBD1 (7 bases). Germline V gene sequence: CDR1 MGHRA, CDR2 YSYEKL. The CDR3 is 16 residues long. With 0 bases removed from V and 4 bases from J, the gap between germline ends came to 14 bases. The CDR3 DNA sequence: TGCGCCAGCAGCCAAGATCGTGGCAGGGGGGCAGATACGCAGTATTTT. Translated, it gives CASSQDRGRGADTQYF.

The chain combines TRBV7-2 with TRBJ1-2, with TRBD1 as a possible D gene (6 bases). This CDR3 region has 15 residues. Per the germline V gene, CDR1 is SGHTA and CDR2 is FQGNSA. Trimming stripped 1 base from V and 4 bases from J, with 13 bases between. The CDR3 nucleotides are TGTGCCAGCAGCTTAGGTACTCAGGGGATCTATGGCTACACCTTC. Protein sequence: CASSLGTQGIYGYTF.

Only a few counts were recorded for this clonotype. The rearrangement joins TRBV20-1 to TRBJ2-3; D is perhaps TRBD2 (5 bases). CDR1 DFQATT and CDR2 SNEGSKA come from the germline V gene (reference sequence). V lost 5 bases to trimming and J lost 2 bases, with 8 bases between them. This CDR3 contains 12 residues. This CDR3 reads CSALDYTDTQYF. Here the CDR3 DNA reads TGCAGTGCTCTCGACTACACAGATACGCAGTATTTT.